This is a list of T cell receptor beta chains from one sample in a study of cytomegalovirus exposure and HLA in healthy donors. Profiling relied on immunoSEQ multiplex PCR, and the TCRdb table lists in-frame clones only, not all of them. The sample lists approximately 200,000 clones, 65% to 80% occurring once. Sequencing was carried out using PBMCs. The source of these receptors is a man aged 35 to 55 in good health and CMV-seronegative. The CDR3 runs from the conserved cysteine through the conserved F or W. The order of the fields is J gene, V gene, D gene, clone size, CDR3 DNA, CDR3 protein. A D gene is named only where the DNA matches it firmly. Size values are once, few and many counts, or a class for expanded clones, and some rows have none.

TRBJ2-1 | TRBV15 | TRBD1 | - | TGTGCCACCAGCAGGCGACAGGGGGTCTACAATGAGCAGTTCTTC | CATSRRQGVYNEQFF
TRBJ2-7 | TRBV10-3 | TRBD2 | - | TGTGCCATCAGTGGGACTAGCGGGGCCAAGCAACACTTC | CAISGTSGAKQHF
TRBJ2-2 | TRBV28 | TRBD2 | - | TGTGCCAGCAGTTTATCCAGCGGGAGGACCGGGGAGCTGTTTTTT | CASSLSSGRTGELFF
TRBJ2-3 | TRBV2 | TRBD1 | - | TGTGCCATCCAGGACAGGACGCCTCCGGATACGCAGTATTTT | CAIQDRTPPDTQYF
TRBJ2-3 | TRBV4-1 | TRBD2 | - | TGCGCCAGCAGCCGTGGGGGACTAGCGGCTTCCACAGATACGCAGTATTTT | CASSRGGLAASTDTQYF
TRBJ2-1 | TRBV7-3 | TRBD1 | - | TGTGCCAGCAGCTCCGGACAGGGAGAATACAATGAGCAGTTCTTC | CASSSGQGEYNEQFF
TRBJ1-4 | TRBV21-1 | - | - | TGTGCCAGCAGCAAATGGCGGACAGGTGAAAAACTGTTTTTT | CASSKWRTGEKLFF
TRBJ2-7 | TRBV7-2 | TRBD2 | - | TGTGCCAGCAGCTTAGCTAGCGGGGGATCCTACGAGCAGTACTTC | CASSLASGGSYEQYF
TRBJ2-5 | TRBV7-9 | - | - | TGTGCCAGCAGCAATCTAGGGGGCCAAGAGACCCAGTACTTC | CASSNLGGQETQYF
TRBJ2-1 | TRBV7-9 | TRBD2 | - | TGTGCCAGCAGCTTAGCGCGACTAGCTCCTAATGAGCAGTTCTTC | CASSLARLAPNEQFF
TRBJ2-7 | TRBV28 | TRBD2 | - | TGTGCCAGCAGTTTCTCTACTAGCGGTAACCACGAGCAGTACTTC | CASSFSTSGNHEQYF
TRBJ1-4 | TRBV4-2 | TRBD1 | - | TGTGCCAGCAGCCATCGTCCGGGACAGGCGTTCATCGGGCTGTTTTTT | CASSHRPGQAFIGLFF
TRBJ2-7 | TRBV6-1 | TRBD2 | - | TGTGCCAGCAGTGTCGGCCTTAGCGGGTCCTACGAGCAGTACTTC | CASSVGLSGSYEQYF
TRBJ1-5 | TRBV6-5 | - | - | TGTGCCAGCAGTTCTCTCTCCAGTCAGCCCCAGCATTTT | CASSSLSSQPQHF
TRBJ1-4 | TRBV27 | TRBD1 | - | TGTGCCAGCCGTTTTAGGACAGGGAAAAATGAAAAACTGTTTTTT | CASRFRTGKNEKLFF
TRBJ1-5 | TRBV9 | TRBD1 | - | TGTGCCAGCAGCGTAGGGCAGGGGGATCAGCCCCAGCATTTT | CASSVGQGDQPQHF
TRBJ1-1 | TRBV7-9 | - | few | TGTGCCAGCAGCTTAGGGGCAGGGAGGGACACTGAAGCTTTCTTT | CASSLGAGRDTEAFF
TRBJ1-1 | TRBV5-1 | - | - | TGCGCCAGTCGTATGAACACTGAAGCTTTCTTT | CASRMNTEAFF
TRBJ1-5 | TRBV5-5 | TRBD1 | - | TGTGCCAGCAGCCATCTCCCGGGACAGGGGAATCAGCCCCAGCATTTT | CASSHLPGQGNQPQHF
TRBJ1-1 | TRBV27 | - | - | TGTGCCAGCAGTTTATGGGGGGGCGATGGCACTGAAGCTTTCTTT | CASSLWGGDGTEAFF
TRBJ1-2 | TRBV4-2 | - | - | TGTGCCAGCAGCCAAGTAGAGGGTGGAGGCTACACCTTC | CASSQVEGGGYTF